This T cell receptor beta chain appears in the sequencing data of a study of radiotherapy plus CTLA-4 blockade in lung cancer. Study-wide background: In about 20% of patients, objective responses were seen; 25% to 40% had disease control. Study-wide results and caveats: It was early blood T cell clone dynamics, with interferon-beta, that reportedly best predicted response.

In chemo-refractory metastatic non-small-cell lung cancer, patients got ipilimumab CTLA-4 blockade together with focal radiation. The CDR3 runs to 18 residues. Germline CDR1 LNHDA, CDR2 SQIVND (reference sequence). The V gene end was trimmed by 6 bases and the J gene end by 4 bases; junction bases not matched to a gene: 12. Assay: immunoSEQ multiplex PCR; the TCRdb copy retains only in-frame clones and omits some. Among about 98,000 clones listed, 82% were seen once. With regard to this clone: Its antigen is as yet unknown.

Source: peripheral blood, taken from a patient treated with radiotherapy plus ipilimumab. The TCR originated in a human donor with non-small cell lung cancer who had a partial response to radiotherapy plus ipilimumab. The chain joins TRBV19 to TRBJ2-2, with 12 bases fitting TRBD2. This CDR3 is CASSTPRLAGVRTGELFF. The DNA for the CDR3 is TGTGCCAGTAGCACACCCCGACTAGCGGGAGTCCGCACCGGGGAGCTGTTTTTT.